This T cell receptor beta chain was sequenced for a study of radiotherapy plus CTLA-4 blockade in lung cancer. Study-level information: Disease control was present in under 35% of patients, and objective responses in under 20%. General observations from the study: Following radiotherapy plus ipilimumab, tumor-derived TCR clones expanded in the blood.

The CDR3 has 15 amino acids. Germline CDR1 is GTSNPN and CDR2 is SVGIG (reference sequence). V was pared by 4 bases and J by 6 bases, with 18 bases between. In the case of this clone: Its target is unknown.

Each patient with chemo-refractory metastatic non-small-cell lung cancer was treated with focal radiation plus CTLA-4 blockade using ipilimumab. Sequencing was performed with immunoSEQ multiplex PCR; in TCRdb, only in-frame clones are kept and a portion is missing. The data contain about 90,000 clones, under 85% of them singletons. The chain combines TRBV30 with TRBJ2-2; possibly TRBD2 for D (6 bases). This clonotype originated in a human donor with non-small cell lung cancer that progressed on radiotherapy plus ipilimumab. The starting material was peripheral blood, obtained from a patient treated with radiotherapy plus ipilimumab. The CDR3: CAWIRGLTGAGELFF. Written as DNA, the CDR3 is TGTGCCTGGATTAGGGGACTCACTGGGGCCGGGGAGCTGTTTTTT. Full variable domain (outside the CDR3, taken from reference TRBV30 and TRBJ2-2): SQTIHQWPATLVQPVGSPLSLECTVEGTSNPNLYWYRQAAGRGLQLLFYSVGIGQISSEVPQNLSASRPQDRQFILSSKKLLLSDSGFYLCAWIRGLTGAGELFFGEGSRLTVL.